The 27 T cell receptor beta chains below all came from one sample that was sequenced in a study of cytomegalovirus exposure and HLA in healthy donors. PCR involved 60 Vbeta and 13 Jbeta primers. Assay used: immunoSEQ multiplex PCR; TCRdb lists only in-frame clones, some missing. The table includes 100,000 to 150,000 clones, around 78% detected once. Sequencing used PBMCs. These receptors were taken from a man between 50 and 59 years old in good health and CMV-seronegative.

The rearrangement links TRBV4-2 to TRBJ2-1; D unresolved. Looked up from germline, CDR1 is LGHNA and CDR2 is YNFKEQ. There are 15 residues in the CDR3. The germline V and J ends were trimmed by 0 bases and 4 bases, with 10 bases remaining between them. The CDR3 bases are TGTGCCAGCAGCCAAGATTTCGTGAGATACAATGAGCAGTTCTTC. It specifies CASSQDFVRYNEQFF.

This sequence joins TRBV5-4 and TRBJ2-5, with 9 bases identical to TRBD1. V lost 3 bases and J lost 5; bases outside the gene matches: 8. Germline V gene lookup returns CDR1 SGHNT and CDR2 YYREEE (reference sequence). The CDR3 loop spans 15 amino acids. The CDR3: CASSSTGGVGETQYF. The CDR3 region has the DNA TGTGCCAGCAGCTCCACAGGGGGCGTAGGGGAGACCCAGTACTTC.

The J gene is TRBJ2-7, the V gene TRBV28, with 7 bases fitting TRBD1. V lost 5 bases and J lost 7; bases outside the gene matches: 5. Germline loops: CDR1 MDHEN, CDR2 SYDVKM. The CDR3 extends over 12 amino acids. The CDR3 reads CASSGGQREQYV. CDR3 nucleotides: TGTGCCAGCAGTGGGGGACAGAGGGAGCAGTACGTC.

This clone was seen more than once but under ten times. This chain uses TRBV29-1 with TRBJ1-4, with TRBD1 as a possible D gene (6 bases). The CDR3 sequence is 12 residues long. The germline V and J ends were trimmed by 6 bases and 6 bases, with 11 bases remaining between them. Germline CDR1 SQVTM, CDR2 ANQGSEA. The CDR3 spells CSVRGGDEKLFF. The CDR3 nucleotides read TGCAGCGTCCGCGGGGGCGATGAAAAACTGTTTTTT.

The rearrangement links TRBV5-1 to TRBJ1-6; D is perhaps TRBD1 (6 bases). Germline loops: CDR1 SGHRS, CDR2 YFSETQ. With 0 bases removed from V and 7 bases from J, the gap between germline ends came to 11 bases. The CDR3 contains 15 residues. The DNA of the CDR3 is TGCGCCAGCAGCTTGGGTCAGGGGCCCAATTCACCCCTCCACTTT. Translation gives CASSLGQGPNSPLHF.

On this clone: The junction departs from the called germline gene at one end, perhaps through a read error. Other DNA sequences in the sample encode the same CDR3. J is TRBJ1-5 and V is TRBV6-5, with D possibly being TRBD1 (6 bases). Germline CDR1 reads MNHEY; CDR2 reads SVGAGI. The CDR3 is made up of 13 amino acids. The CDR3 sequence is CASSTGINQPQHF. In DNA form, the CDR3 reads TGTGCCAGCAGTACAGGGATCAATCAGCCCCAACATTTT.

The chain combines TRBV18 with TRBJ1-1; 10 nucleotides line up with TRBD1. Germline V gives CDR1 KGHSH, CDR2 LQKENI. The ends lost 3 bases at V and 2 bases at J; junction bases unmatched: 3. The CDR3 loop spans 15 amino acids. The CDR3 loop reads CASSPGTGDNTEAFF. The CDR3 nucleotides read TGTGCCAGCTCACCCGGGACAGGGGACAACACTGAAGCTTTCTTT. The variable domain in full, completed from reference TRBV18 and TRBJ1-1, reads NAGVMQNPRHLVRRRGQEARLRCSPMKGHSHVYWYRQLPEEGLKFMVYLQKENIIDESGMPKERFSAEFPKEGPSILRIQQVVRGDSAAYFCASSPGTGDNTEAFFGQGTRLTVV.

In nucleotides, the CDR3 is TGCGCCAGCAGCTTGGCCGAGGGGGGGAATGGCTACACCTTC. Amino acid sequence: CASSLAEGGNGYTF. The rearrangement links TRBV5-1 to TRBJ1-2; D might be TRBD1 (6 bases). Looked up from germline, CDR1 is SGHRS and CDR2 is YFSETQ. CDR3 size: 14 residues. The V end lost 0 bases, the J end lost 6 bases, and 12 bases lay between the germline ends.

The chain uses TRBV4-1 and TRBJ1-6; 9 bases map to TRBD1. Germline values: CDR1 MGHRA, CDR2 YSYEKL. Germline trimming cut 2 bases from V and 5 bases from J; bases unmatched to any gene: 4. The CDR3 covers 16 residues. The DNA for the CDR3 is TGCGCCAGCAGCCAATCGGGACAGGGTAATAATTCACCCCTCCACTTT. Protein: CASSQSGQGNNSPLHF.

The chain recombines TRBV6-6 with TRBJ2-7; possibly TRBD2 for D (5 bases). CDR3 length: 12 residues. The germline V and J ends were trimmed by 5 bases and 4 bases, with 9 bases remaining between them. The germline CDR1 and CDR2 sequences are MNHNY and SVGAGI (reference sequence). The CDR3 loop is CASSATGYEQYV. In nucleotides, the CDR3 is TGTGCCAGCAGTGCGACGGGGTACGAGCAGTACGTC.

This chain links TRBV2 with TRBJ2-4, with TRBD1 matching 9 bases. V dropped 6 bases and J dropped 8; count of bases not matched to a gene: 8. Germline V gene data show CDR1 as SNHLY and CDR2 as FYNNEI. This CDR3 spans 14 amino acids. CDR3 coding DNA: TGTGCCAGCAGGCCTCCGGGACAGGGTGACATTCAGTACTTC. This codes for CASRPPGQGDIQYF.

The chain employs TRBV5-6 and TRBJ2-7; D gene uncertain. This CDR3 has 13 residues. V gave up 0 bases and J gave up 3 bases, with 7 bases separating them. Looked up from germline, CDR1 is SGHDT and CDR2 is YYEEEE. CDR3 protein: CASSLGVNYEQYV. CDR3 coding DNA: TGTGCCAGCAGCTTGGGGGTTAACTACGAGCAGTACGTC.

The chain couples TRBV6-1 to TRBJ1-5; 8 bases are shared with TRBD1. From germline, CDR1 is MNHNS and CDR2 SASEGT. The V and J ends lost 6 bases and 7 bases, in that order; junction bases with no gene match: 8. CDR3 length equals 14 residues. CDR3 region: CASSWETGEQPQHF. CDR3 DNA: TGTGCCAGCAGCTGGGAGACAGGGGAACAGCCCCAGCATTTT.

The chain uses TRBV4-1 and TRBJ2-2; TRBD1 matches 7 bases. From germline, CDR1 is MGHRA and CDR2 YSYEKL. The J segment lost 1 base and the V segment lost 4 bases, leaving 9 bases of the junction unmatched. This CDR3 is 17 amino acids long. The CDR3 DNA reads TGCGCCAGCAGCCGGACAGGACCTTCTGGGAACACCGGGGAGCTGTTTTTT. Amino acid sequence: CASSRTGPSGNTGELFF.

The chain is built from TRBV29-1 and TRBJ1-1; 10 nucleotides align to TRBD1. After removal of 6 bases from V and 9 bases from J, the junction contained 13 bases not matched to a gene. CDR1 and CDR2 (germline): SQVTM, ANQGSEA. CDR3 length: 14 amino acids. The CDR3 region has the DNA TGCAGCGTCGCCCTGACAGGGGGCGGTTTGAAAGCTTTCTTT. Its translation: CSVALTGGGLKAFF.

The rearrangement joins TRBV6-5 to TRBJ2-7; weak D call: TRBD2 (6 bases). V was clipped by 6 bases and J by 7 bases, with 13 bases between them. The CDR3 covers 12 residues. The germline CDR1 and CDR2 sequences are MNHEY and SVGAGI. The CDR3 spells CASRPPGTEQYF. CDR3 coding DNA: TGTGCCAGCAGACCTCCAGGGACTGAGCAGTACTTC.

V gene TRBV4-2 combines with J gene TRBJ2-5, with TRBD2 identical over 7 bases. With V trimmed by 2 bases and J by 10 bases, 7 bases remained unmatched. Germline values: CDR1 LGHNA, CDR2 YNFKEQ. The CDR3 has 13 amino acids. CDR3 protein: CASSQNPGEGQYF. The CDR3 region has the DNA TGTGCCAGCAGCCAAAATCCGGGGGAGGGCCAGTACTTC.

This clone has just a few counts. V gene TRBV2 combines with J gene TRBJ2-5, with TRBD2 identical over 10 bases. V lost 2 bases to trimming and J lost 4 bases; unmatched junction nucleotides: 4. This CDR3 spans 15 amino acids. CDR1 and CDR2 (germline): SNHLY, FYNNEI. CDR3 DNA sequence: TGTGCCAGCAGTGAACTAGCGGGGGAGGGAGAGACCCAGTACTTC. It encodes CASSELAGEGETQYF.

The chain combines TRBV7-2 with TRBJ1-1; D gene ambiguous. The CDR3 sequence is 15 residues long. Trimming pared 6 bases from V and 4 bases from J, leaving 18 bases between. The V gene's germline CDR1 is SGHTA and CDR2 FQGNSA. This CDR3 is CASSPSTGRVTEAFF. DNA of the CDR3: TGTGCCAGCAGTCCTTCGACGGGAAGGGTCACTGAAGCTTTCTTT. The full variable domain, its missing parts supplied by reference TRBV7-2 and TRBJ1-1, is GAGVSQSPSNKVTEKGKDVELRCDPISGHTALYWYRQSLGQGLEFLIYFQGNSAPDKSGLPSDRFSAERTGGSVSTLTIQRTQQEDSAVYLCASSPSTGRVTEAFFGQGTRLTVV.

CDR3 DNA: TGTGCCAGCAGCCCGGTAGTGGGCTTCTATGGCTACACCTTC. Amino acids: CASSPVVGFYGYTF. V is TRBV14 and J is TRBJ1-2; no clear D gene. Germline V gives CDR1 SGHDN, CDR2 FVKESK. The ends were cut back, 4 bases at V and 4 bases at J, with 13 bases in the middle. The CDR3 covers 14 residues.

The CDR3 protein is CASSPRQENTGELFF. CDR3 sequence (DNA): TGCGCCAGCAGCCCCCGACAGGAGAACACCGGGGAGCTGTTTTTT. This chain joins TRBV5-1 and TRBJ2-2; possibly TRBD1 for D (6 bases). Germline V gives CDR1 SGHRS, CDR2 YFSETQ. V was cut by 4 bases and J by 1 base, with 11 bases left in between. The CDR3 is 15 residues long. Full variable domain (outside the CDR3, taken from reference TRBV5-1 and TRBJ2-2): KAGVTQTPRYLIKTRGQQVTLSCSPISGHRSVSWYQQTPGQGLQFLFEYFSETQRNKGNFPGRFSGRQFSNSRSEMNVSTLELGDSALYLCASSPRQENTGELFFGEGSRLTVL.

The rearrangement links TRBV5-4 to TRBJ2-2; 7 nucleotides line up with TRBD1. The CDR3 consists of 16 residues. Per germline, CDR1 SGHNT and CDR2 YYREEE (reference sequence). Unmatched junction bases numbered 6, after V lost 0 bases and J lost 4 bases. The CDR3 bases are TGTGCCAGCAGCTTGGCCACGACAGGGCTCACCGGGGAGCTGTTTTTT. Its protein product is CASSLATTGLTGELFF.

The chain is built from TRBV6-6 and TRBJ2-5, with 10 bases lining up with TRBD2. The CDR3 length is 15 residues. With V trimmed by 6 bases and J by 7 bases, 11 bases remained unmatched. The germline gives CDR1 MNHNY, CDR2 SVGAGI (reference sequence). In nucleotides, the CDR3 is TGTGCCAGCAGCCTGACTAGCGGGCCACAGGGGACCCAGTACTTC. The encoded protein is CASSLTSGPQGTQYF.

This clone was seen a few times. The chain joins TRBV19 to TRBJ1-2, with 10 positions matching TRBD1. V was pared by 3 bases and J by 4 bases, with 8 bases of the junction left unmatched. Germline-derived CDR1 and CDR2 are LNHDA and SQIVND (reference sequence). The CDR3 is 16 residues long. The DNA of the CDR3 is TGTGCCAGTAGTATCGGTTCAGGGACAGGGGTCTATGGCTACACCTTC. Translated: CASSIGSGTGVYGYTF.

The chain recombines TRBV4-2 with TRBJ1-6; a possible D gene is TRBD1 (5 bases). Germline CDR1 LGHNA, CDR2 YNFKEQ. Trimming stripped 1 base from V and 11 bases from J, with 15 bases between. The CDR3 is 15 amino acids. Here the CDR3 reads CASSQVRGTEAPLHF. Here the CDR3 DNA reads TGTGCCAGCAGCCAAGTTCGGGGGACCGAGGCACCCCTCCACTTT.

The gene calls are TRBV4-1 and TRBJ2-5; TRBD2 agrees at 10 bases. CDR1 MGHRA and CDR2 YSYEKL come from the germline V gene. The CDR3 consists of 16 residues. J lost 3 bases, V lost 1 base, and 5 bases had no gene match. The CDR3 loop reads CASSQASGGPKETQYF. The CDR3 DNA reads TGCGCCAGCAGCCAAGCTAGCGGGGGACCGAAAGAGACCCAGTACTTC.

The rearrangement uses TRBV18 and TRBJ1-5, with 8 bases identical to TRBD1. Trimming cost V 3 bases and J 6 bases; bases outside gene matches: 7. Looked up from germline, CDR1 is KGHSH and CDR2 is LQKENI. There are 15 residues in the CDR3. The CDR3 reads CASSPTGVERQPQHF. The CDR3 DNA is TGTGCCAGCTCACCGACAGGGGTGGAACGTCAGCCCCAGCATTTT.